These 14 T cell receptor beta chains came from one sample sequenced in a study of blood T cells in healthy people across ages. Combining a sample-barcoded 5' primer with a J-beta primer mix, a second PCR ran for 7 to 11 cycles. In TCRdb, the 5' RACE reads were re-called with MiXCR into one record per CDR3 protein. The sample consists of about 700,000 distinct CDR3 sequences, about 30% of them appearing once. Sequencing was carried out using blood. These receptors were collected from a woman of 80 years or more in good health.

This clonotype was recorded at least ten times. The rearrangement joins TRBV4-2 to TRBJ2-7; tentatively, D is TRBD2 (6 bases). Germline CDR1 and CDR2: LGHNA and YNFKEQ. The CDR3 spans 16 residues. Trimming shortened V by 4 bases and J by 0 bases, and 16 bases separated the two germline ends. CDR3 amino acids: CASSREAGRSSYEQYF. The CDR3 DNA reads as TGTGCCAGCAGCCGGGAGGCCGGGCGGTCCTCCTACGAGCAGTACTTC.

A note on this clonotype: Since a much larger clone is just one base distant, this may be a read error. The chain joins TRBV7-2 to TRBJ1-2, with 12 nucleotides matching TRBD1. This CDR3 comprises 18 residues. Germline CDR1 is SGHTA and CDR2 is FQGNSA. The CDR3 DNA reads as TGTGCCAACAGCAATTCCGGGACAGGGGGCAAGATCCCCTATGGCTACACCTTC. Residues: CANSNSGTGGKIPYGYTF. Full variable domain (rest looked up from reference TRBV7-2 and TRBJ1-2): GAGVSQSPSNKVTEKGKDVELRCDPISGHTALYWYRQSLGQGLEFLIYFQGNSAPDKSGLPSDRFSAERTGGSVSTLTIQRTQQEDSAVYLCANSNSGTGGKIPYGYTFGSGTRLTVV.

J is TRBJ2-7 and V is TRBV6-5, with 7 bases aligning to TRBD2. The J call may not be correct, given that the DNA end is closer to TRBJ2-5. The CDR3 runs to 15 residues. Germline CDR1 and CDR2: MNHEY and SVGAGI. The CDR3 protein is CASSYSGGEVETQYF. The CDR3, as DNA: TGTGCCAGCAGTTACTCGGGGGGGGAGGTAGAGACCCAGTACTTC.

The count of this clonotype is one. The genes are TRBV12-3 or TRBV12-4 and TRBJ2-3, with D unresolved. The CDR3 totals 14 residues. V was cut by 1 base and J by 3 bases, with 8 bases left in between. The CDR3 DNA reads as TGTGCCAGCAGTTTAGGAATGACAACAGATACGCAGTATTTT. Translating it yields CASSLGMTTDTQYF.

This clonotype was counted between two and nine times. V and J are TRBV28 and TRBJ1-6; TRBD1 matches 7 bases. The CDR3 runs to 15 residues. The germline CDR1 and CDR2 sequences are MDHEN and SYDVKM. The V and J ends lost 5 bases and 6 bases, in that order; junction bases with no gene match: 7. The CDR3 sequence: CASSPWTGINSPLHF. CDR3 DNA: TGTGCCAGCAGTCCGTGGACAGGTATTAATTCACCCCTCCACTTT.

This CDR3 reads CSVAGTGVIYGYTF. The DNA of the CDR3 is TGCAGTGTTGCCGGGACAGGGGTGATCTATGGCTACACCTTC. The genes are TRBV20-1 and TRBJ1-2; 10 bases line up with TRBD1. The V segment lost 7 bases and the J segment 4 bases; nucleotides outside the gene matches: 9. The CDR3 covers 14 residues. Looked up from germline, CDR1 is DFQATT and CDR2 is SNEGSKA (reference sequence).

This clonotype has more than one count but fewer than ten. CDR3 sequence (DNA): TGTGCCACCAGTGATTTTGGGTGGGGGTCTGGGGCCAACGTCCTGACTTTC. Translated: CATSDFGWGSGANVLTF. This chain connects TRBV24-1 to TRBJ2-6, with D tentatively TRBD1 or TRBD2 (5 bases each). Germline lookup yields CDR1 KGHDR and CDR2 SFDVKD. The CDR3 has 17 amino acids. V was shortened by 1 base and J by 1 base, with 10 bases between the two germline ends.

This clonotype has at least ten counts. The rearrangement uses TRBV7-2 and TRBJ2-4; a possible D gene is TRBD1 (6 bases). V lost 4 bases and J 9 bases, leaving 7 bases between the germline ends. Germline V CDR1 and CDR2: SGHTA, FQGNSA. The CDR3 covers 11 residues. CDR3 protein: CASSSRGIQYF. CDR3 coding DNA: TGTGCCAGCAGCTCCAGGGGCATTCAGTACTTC.

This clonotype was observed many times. This CDR3 reads CASSSDSPLLSTF. CDR3 DNA sequence: TGTGCCAGCAGCTCGGACAGCCCCCTTCTCTCCACCTTC. J is TRBJ1-2 and V is TRBV5-5; a weak D match, TRBD1 (6 bases). Germline assignment: CDR1 SGHKS and CDR2 YYEKEE (reference sequence). This CDR3 comprises 13 residues. V was cut by 3 bases and J by 13 bases, with 19 bases left in between.

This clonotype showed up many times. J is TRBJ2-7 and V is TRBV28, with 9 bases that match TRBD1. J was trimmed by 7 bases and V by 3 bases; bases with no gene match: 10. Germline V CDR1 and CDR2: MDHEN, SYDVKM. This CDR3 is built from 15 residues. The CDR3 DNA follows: TGTGCCAGCAGTTTGCCCGGGACAGGGACTTCAGAGCAGTACTTC. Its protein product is CASSLPGTGTSEQYF.

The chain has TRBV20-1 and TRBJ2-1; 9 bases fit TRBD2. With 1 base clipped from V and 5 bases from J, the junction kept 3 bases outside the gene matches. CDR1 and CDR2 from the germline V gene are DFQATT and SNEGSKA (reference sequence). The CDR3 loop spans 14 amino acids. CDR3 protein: CSARVLAGHNEQFF. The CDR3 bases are TGCAGTGCTAGAGTTCTAGCGGGGCACAATGAGCAGTTCTTC.

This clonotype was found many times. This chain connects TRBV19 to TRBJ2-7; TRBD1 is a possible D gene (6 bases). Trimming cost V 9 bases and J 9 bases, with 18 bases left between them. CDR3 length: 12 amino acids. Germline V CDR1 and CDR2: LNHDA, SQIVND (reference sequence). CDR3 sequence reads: CASLNSRGLQYF. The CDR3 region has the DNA TGTGCCAGCCTAAATTCCAGGGGCTTGCAGTACTTC.

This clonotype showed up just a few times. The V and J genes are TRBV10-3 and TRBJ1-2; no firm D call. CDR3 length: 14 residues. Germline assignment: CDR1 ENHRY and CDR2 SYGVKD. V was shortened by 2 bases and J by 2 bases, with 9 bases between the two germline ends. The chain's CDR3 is CAISEPGKNYGYTF. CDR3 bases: TGTGCCATCAGTGAGCCGGGGAAAAACTATGGCTACACCTTC.

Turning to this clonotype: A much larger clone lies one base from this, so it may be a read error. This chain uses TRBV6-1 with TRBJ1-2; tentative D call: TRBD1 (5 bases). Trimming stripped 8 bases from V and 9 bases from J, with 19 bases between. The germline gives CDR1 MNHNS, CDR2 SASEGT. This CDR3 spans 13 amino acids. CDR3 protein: CASARGAGKSYTF. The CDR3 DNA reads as TGTGCCAGCGCCCGTGGGGCAGGGAAGAGCTACACCTTC.